In this sample, the clone carrying this T cell receptor (beta chain) turned up many times. This record comes from a study of beta chain features in type 1 diabetes. The authors reverse transcribed all of the isolated RNA, so sequencing captured expressed TCRB transcripts. TCRdb's table, derived via immunoSEQ multiplex PCR, lists solely in-frame clones and lacks some. The table has some 300,000 clones, under 8.5% seen once. The CDR3 has 14 amino acids. Germline values: CDR1 SGHTA, CDR2 FQGNSA. Between the trimmed V and J ends, which lost 3 bases and 0 bases, there was a span of 5 bases. The specimen was central memory CD4+ T cells from blood. The TCR was taken from a woman between 18 and 29 years old in good health. The rearrangement uses TRBV7-2 and TRBJ1-4; D is uncertain. In nucleotides, the CDR3 is TGTGCCAGCAGCTTTCAGCCAACTAATGAAAAACTGTTTTTT. This codes for CASSFQPTNEKLFF.